This TCR beta chain was retrieved from a study of cytomegalovirus exposure and HLA in healthy donors (dated 2017 in TCRdb). With respect to the entire study: A later analysis indicated that the 90 to 150 validation repertoires were generated on the platform also employed for the approximately 700 repertoires of the first cohort. Besides the first cohort of around 700 subjects, a separate validation cohort made up of 90 to 150 different subjects was used. The study was designed to test whether signatures of past pathogen exposure could be identified by cataloging public T cell receptors. High-throughput TCR immunosequencing, statistical association of individual TCRs with disease status, and machine learning were combined to predict cytomegalovirus infection status. The study at large found these results: Across donors, most TCR sequences were observed very rarely, whereas some public TCRs were present in many individuals. In vitro tests confirmed that three of the cytomegalovirus-associated TCR beta chains recognize cytomegalovirus antigens. It was suggested by the authors that the approach could potentially be generalized to other disease states and immunological phenotypes. The classifier was reported to diagnose cytomegalovirus status with high specificity and sensitivity in both the original and validation cohorts. Subsequent analysis determined that TCRs grouped into clusters in the first cohort also showed a tendency toward co-occurrence across the 120 validation repertoires, and roughly 95% of cluster scores exceeded 0. All 110 or so repertoires were used to score co-occurrence in the validation cohort in a later analysis, because that analysis had no HLA typing for the cohort. The study listed around 160 TCR beta chains as associated with cytomegalovirus.

Preparation of the library involved the immunoSEQ multiplex PCR assay. The original methods were these. To diagnose cytomegalovirus status from the catalog of TCR beta chain sequences, a statistical classification framework was built. TCRdb mirrors the immuneACCESS table, restricted to in-frame sequences. Some clones are absent from its copies; in checked studies, under half trace to an unresolved V gene, and the reason for the others is unknown. V and J calls plus clone size are reproduced from that table; the DNA served to infer D and trimming. The sample profile shows roughly 280,000 clones; 65% to 90% of them were found once. 1% of the sample goes to the ten largest clones. Points on this clone: No antigen is known for it. The record has no base qualities; no much larger clone is one base away.

From the cysteine up to the phenylalanine, the CDR3 has a length of 14 residues. Only CDR3 DNA is held: 42 bases, read in frame from base 1. Via the germline V gene (reference sequence), CDR1 is MNHEY and CDR2 SMNVEV. V loses 5 bases, J loses 5 bases, and the germline ends lie 15 bases apart. Donors formed part of the validation cohort, which comprised approximately 130 subjects and was distinct from the first cohort of fewer than 750 subjects. The receptor was derived from a woman aged 18-29 years in good health and CMV-seronegative. Specimen: PBMCs. This sequence uses TRBV27 and TRBJ1-1; the D gene is perhaps TRBD1, from 5 matching bases. CDR3 region: CASSPGLDGTEAFF. The bases read TGTGCCAGCAGTCCGGGACTCGACGGGACTGAAGCTTTCTTT.